The 21 T cell receptor beta chains presented below share a single source sample, sequenced in a study of control samples from healthy donors and cancer patients. The table came from immunoSEQ multiplex PCR; TCRdb's copy has only in-frame clones and leaves some out. The data hold 150,000 to 200,000 clones, with about 90% observed a single time. Sequenced: blood. Source of these receptors: a woman in her thirties in good health.

In this sample, this clone turned up once. The genes are TRBV27 and TRBJ2-1, with 11 bases lining up with TRBD2. The V gene end was trimmed by 7 bases and the J gene end by 4 bases; junction bases not matched to a gene: 6. The CDR3 sequence is 15 residues long. From germline, CDR1 is MNHEY and CDR2 SMNVEV (reference sequence). DNA of the CDR3: TGTGCCAGCACCCTAACTAGCGGGGGTTACAATGAGCAGTTCTTC. It encodes CASTLTSGGYNEQFF.

The V and J genes are TRBV10-3 and TRBJ2-3; 7 bases match TRBD2. The CDR3 extends over 15 amino acids. CDR1 is ENHRY and CDR2 is SYGVKD in the germline V gene. Unmatched junction bases numbered 9, after V lost 7 bases and J lost 2 bases. In nucleotides, the CDR3 is TGTGCCATCACCGCGGGAGACTTAAACACAGATACGCAGTATTTT. It specifies CAITAGDLNTDTQYF.

The V call is TRBV6-5, the J call TRBJ2-1; possibly TRBD2 for D (6 bases). The germline V and J ends were trimmed by 5 bases and 5 bases, with 13 bases remaining between them. Germline assignment: CDR1 MNHEY and CDR2 SVGAGI. The length of the CDR3 is 14 residues. The CDR3 DNA is TGTGCCAGCAGTAAACGGGAGTGGGACAATGAGCAGTTCTTC. Amino acid sequence: CASSKREWDNEQFF.

V gene TRBV7-3 combines with J gene TRBJ1-1, with a possible D match to TRBD1 (6 bases). With 5 bases removed from V and 6 bases from J, the gap between germline ends came to 13 bases. The CDR3 loop spans 13 amino acids. CDR1 is SGHTA and CDR2 is FQGTGA in the germline V gene. For the CDR3, the DNA is TGTGCCAGCAGCGCCGAGGGACACTCTGAAGCTTTCTTT. It specifies CASSAEGHSEAFF.

This chain links TRBV11-3 with TRBJ2-7; D call uncertain. V was trimmed by 3 bases and J by 0 bases, leaving 12 bases between them. The CDR3 extends over 15 amino acids. Germline V CDR1 and CDR2: SGHNT, YENEEA. The CDR3 region has the DNA TGTGCCAGCAGCTTGGGCTACTCCCCCTCCTACGAGCAGTACTTC. This encodes CASSLGYSPSYEQYF.

The V and J genes are TRBV4-3 and TRBJ1-3; the D gene is possibly TRBD1 (5 bases). With 3 bases removed from V and 0 bases from J, the gap between germline ends came to 12 bases. The CDR3 loop spans 16 amino acids. Per the germline V gene, CDR1 is LGHNA and CDR2 is YSLEER. CDR3 residues: CASSQGGQLSGNTIYF. CDR3 DNA sequence: TGCGCCAGCAGCCAGGGCGGACAACTCTCTGGAAACACCATATATTTT.

J is TRBJ2-3 and V is TRBV7-8; D may be TRBD2 (6 bases). V was clipped by 3 bases and J by 2 bases, with 12 bases between them. Germline loops: CDR1 SGHVS, CDR2 FQNEAQ. The CDR3 extends over 15 amino acids. The CDR3 DNA reads TGTGCCAGCAGCTTCTTAGCGGAAGACACAGATACGCAGTATTTT. It codes for CASSFLAEDTDTQYF.

The V and J genes are TRBV6-1 and TRBJ1-6; D gene ambiguous. This CDR3 region has 15 residues. Germline CDR1 and CDR2: MNHNS and SASEGT. V lost 1 base and J 6 bases, leaving 10 bases between the germline ends. CDR3 nucleotide sequence: TGTGCCAGCAGTGAAGGCGTGACGGTTAATTCACCCCTCCACTTT. It yields the protein CASSEGVTVNSPLHF.

This chain connects TRBV7-9 to TRBJ1-3; possible D gene TRBD1, 5 bases. Deletions cut 1 base from V and 4 bases from J, with 11 bases between. The CDR3 runs to 15 residues. Germline loops: CDR1 SEHNR, CDR2 FQNEAQ (reference sequence). The DNA for the CDR3 is TGTGCCAGCAGCTTAGGGCAGGGCAACGGAAACACCATATATTTT. This gives the protein CASSLGQGNGNTIYF.

The chain combines TRBV4-1 with TRBJ1-3; D gene ambiguous. V was trimmed by 4 bases and J by 8 bases, leaving 18 bases between them. CDR1 is MGHRA, CDR2 YSYEKL, per germline. The CDR3 runs 15 residues. The CDR3, as DNA: TGCGCCAGCAGCCTTCTAAACCTCCCGAGGGACACCATATATTTT. Its translation: CASSLLNLPRDTIYF.

For the CDR3, the DNA is TGTGCCAGTACTACTGATCTCCTCTTTGGAAACACCATATATTTT. It specifies CASTTDLLFGNTIYF. This chain connects TRBV19 to TRBJ1-3, with D unresolved. From germline, CDR1 is LNHDA and CDR2 SQIVND (reference sequence). This CDR3 is 15 amino acids long. Trimming shortened V by 7 bases and J by 3 bases, and 16 bases separated the two germline ends.

This chain joins TRBV10-3 and TRBJ1-2; maybe TRBD1 (5 bases). The CDR3 totals 16 residues. Germline CDR1 is ENHRY and CDR2 is SYGVKD. V shed 2 bases and J shed 4 bases, with 17 bases lying between them. DNA of the CDR3: TGTGCCATCAGTGAGCGCGGCGCTACAGACAGCTATGGCTACACCTTC. Its protein product is CAISERGATDSYGYTF.

V gene TRBV19 combines with J gene TRBJ1-4; a weak D match, TRBD1 (5 bases). Per germline, CDR1 LNHDA and CDR2 SQIVND (reference sequence). Trimming removed 6 bases at V and 0 bases at J, with 8 bases between. This CDR3 has 14 amino acids. CDR3 in DNA: TGTGCCAGTAGCCCGACAGCAACTAATGAAAAACTGTTTTTT. Translating gives CASSPTATNEKLFF.

This chain connects TRBV7-3 to TRBJ1-1; D is ambiguous. Germline lookup yields CDR1 SGHTA and CDR2 FQGTGA. The CDR3 extends over 17 amino acids. V was shortened by 2 bases and J by 0 bases, with 16 bases between the two germline ends. Written as DNA, the CDR3 is TGTGCCAGCAGCTTACATGGCCTAGGGTCCATGAACACTGAAGCTTTCTTT. Amino acid sequence: CASSLHGLGSMNTEAFF.

The rearrangement uses TRBV24-1 and TRBJ2-7; D is possibly TRBD1 (5 bases). The V gene's germline CDR1 is KGHDR and CDR2 SFDVKD. V was pared by 5 bases and J by 3 bases, with 7 bases between. The CDR3 is made up of 12 amino acids. This chain's CDR3 is CATSGQNYEQYF. For the CDR3, the DNA is TGTGCCACCAGTGGACAGAACTACGAGCAGTACTTC.

The rearrangement joins TRBV14 to TRBJ2-1, with 9 positions matching TRBD2. CDR1 SGHDN and CDR2 FVKESK come from the germline V gene. The ends lost 0 bases at V and 2 bases at J; junction bases unmatched: 5. The CDR3 length is 17 residues. The DNA of the CDR3 is TGTGCCAGCAGCCAAGAAACAGCGGGAGGAGCCTACAATGAGCAGTTCTTC. Its protein is CASSQETAGGAYNEQFF.

The V gene is TRBV30, the J gene TRBJ1-1; D is unresolved. Germline CDR1 reads GTSNPN; CDR2 reads SVGIG (reference sequence). Trimming left V 0 bases short and J 2 bases short, with 13 bases between. CDR3 length equals 15 residues. CDR3: CAWSVETRVNTEAFF. As DNA, the CDR3 is TGTGCCTGGAGTGTGGAGACACGAGTTAACACTGAAGCTTTCTTT.

The CDR3, as DNA: TGTGCCAGCAGCTTAGGCGGGAGGAATGAGCAGTTCTTC. It encodes CASSLGGRNEQFF. V and J are TRBV7-3 and TRBJ2-1; the match to TRBD2 covers 8 bases. Per the germline V gene, CDR1 is SGHTA and CDR2 is FQGTGA. The CDR3 length is 13 residues. V was pared by 2 bases and J by 7 bases, with 1 base of the junction left unmatched.

The J gene is TRBJ1-4, the V gene TRBV9, with TRBD1 identical over 7 bases. Germline CDR1 is SGDLS and CDR2 is YYNGEE. The trim removed 4 bases at V and 5 bases at J, leaving 8 bases unmatched. CDR3 size: 15 residues. The CDR3 coding sequence is TGTGCCAGCAGCTCTCGGACAGGCGCAAATGAAAAACTGTTTTTT. This translates into CASSSRTGANEKLFF.

The DNA for the CDR3 is TGTGCCAGCAGTACAATTCAGGGGGCTAATCAGCCCCAGCATTTT. Translation: CASSTIQGANQPQHF. The V and J genes are TRBV6-5 and TRBJ1-5; 8 bases map to TRBD1. The V gene end was trimmed by 5 bases and the J gene end by 4 bases; junction bases not matched to a gene: 7. The germline CDR1 and CDR2 sequences are MNHEY and SVGAGI. This CDR3 region has 15 residues.

This sequence joins TRBV30 and TRBJ2-1; D is perhaps TRBD2 (5 bases). The CDR3 is 13 residues long. Germline CDR1 and CDR2: GTSNPN and SVGIG (reference sequence). Trimming removed 0 bases at V and 10 bases at J, with 13 bases between. The DNA of the CDR3 is TGTGCCTGGAGTGTGGCCGGGGATGGAGAGCAGTTCTTC. Residues: CAWSVAGDGEQFF.